What follows describes a single T cell receptor beta chain. The data were obtained in a study of cytomegalovirus exposure and HLA in healthy donors. Germline V lookup: CDR1 KGHSH, CDR2 LQKENI. The CDR3 sequence is 11 residues long. J lost 6 bases, V lost 6 bases, and 1 base had no gene match. Primers: 60 Vbeta forward and 13 Jbeta reverse. Sequenced by immunoSEQ multiplex PCR; TCRdb stores in-frame clones only, minus some. The table records 130,000 or so clones, roughly 84% of them present only once. This chain joins TRBV18 and TRBJ2-7; 8 bases align to TRBD1. Sample: PBMCs. The source is a woman under 30 in good health and CMV-seropositive. The CDR3 loop reads CASSDRVEQYF. CDR3 nucleotides: TGTGCCAGCTCGGACAGGGTCGAGCAGTACTTC.